This TCR beta chain is from a study of CD8 T cells in ankylosing spondylitis. Study findings and constraints: Disease-linked clones bore a CD8+ phenotype, appearing relatively rarely in peripheral blood. One TCR beta motif, made up of under ten highly homologous variants, appeared characteristic of ankylosing spondylitis blood. The study looked at matched synovial fluid samples from ankylosing spondylitis patients. Disease-linked clones were reported to be significantly enriched there.

Using quantitative 5'-RACE with molecular barcodes, the authors made TCR beta libraries. TCRdb re-analysed the 5' RACE reads in MiXCR, keeping a single row per CDR3 protein. The sample gives about 150,000 distinct CDR3 sequences, 11% of which show up once; about 4% is in the top ten. The CDR3 is 13 amino acids. CDR1 DFQATT and CDR2 SNEGSKA come from the germline V gene (reference sequence). The V and J ends lost 6 bases and 4 bases, in that order; junction bases with no gene match: 2. This clonotype showed up many times. Its matching antigen is unknown. The material sequenced was blood, either unsorted or a sorted T cell fraction (not recorded which). This clonotype originated in a female donor with ankylosing spondylitis or in good health (not recorded which). This chain joins TRBV20-1 and TRBJ2-2; 10 bases line up with TRBD1. Here the CDR3 reads CSARDRGTGELFF. CDR3 DNA sequence: TGCAGTGCCCGGGACAGGGGCACCGGGGAGCTGTTTTTT.